This entry lists 23 T cell receptor beta chains sequenced from one sample in a study of beta chain features in type 1 diabetes. The isolated RNA, all of it, was reverse transcribed, so expressed TCRB transcripts were what got sequenced. TCRdb's table, derived via immunoSEQ multiplex PCR, lists solely in-frame clones and lacks some. Here the sample spans about 350,000 clones, about 20% being singletons. The source material was naive CD4+ T cells from blood. The receptors stem from a woman aged 18-29 years in good health.

The genes are TRBV2 and TRBJ1-2; 7 bases are shared with TRBD1. Germline CDR1 SNHLY, CDR2 FYNNEI. The CDR3 loop spans 14 amino acids. V lost 4 bases to trimming and J lost 3 bases; unmatched junction nucleotides: 5. The CDR3 reads CASSVMGQYYGYTF. The CDR3 bases are TGTGCCAGCAGTGTAATGGGACAGTACTATGGCTACACCTTC.

The chain couples TRBV13 to TRBJ2-2; weak D call: TRBD1 (6 bases). V was pared by 2 bases and J by 4 bases, with 11 bases between. The CDR3 length is 15 residues. Germline V gene lookup returns CDR1 PRHDT and CDR2 FYEKMQ (reference sequence). The CDR3 sequence is CASSLLGAGTGELFF. DNA of the CDR3: TGTGCCAGCAGCTTATTGGGGGCCGGCACCGGGGAGCTGTTTTTT.

This chain connects TRBV29-1 to TRBJ2-7, with D tentatively TRBD2 (5 bases). CDR3 length: 11 amino acids. Trimming pared 3 bases from V and 3 bases from J, leaving 6 bases between. Germline CDR1 reads SQVTM; CDR2 reads ANQGSEA. The CDR3 is CSVDRDYEQYF. Here the CDR3 DNA reads TGCAGCGTTGACCGGGACTACGAGCAGTACTTC.

This chain connects TRBV6-1 to TRBJ2-7; 7 bases align to TRBD1. The CDR3 extends over 12 amino acids. CDR1 is MNHNS and CDR2 is SASEGT in the germline V gene. V was clipped by 7 bases and J by 4 bases; unmatched bases: 4. The CDR3 DNA sequence: TGTGCCAGCAACACAGGGGTTTACGAGCAGTACTTC. Its translation is CASNTGVYEQYF.

This clone occurred a few times. The V gene is TRBV30, the J gene TRBJ1-2, with a weak D call TRBD1 (5 bases). Trimming took 6 bases from V and 4 from J, leaving 18 bases between them. Germline V gives CDR1 GTSNPN, CDR2 SVGIG (reference sequence). The CDR3 runs to 14 residues. The CDR3 region is CACQTGGVSYGYTF. The CDR3 DNA reads as TGTGCCTGCCAAACGGGGGGTGTAAGCTATGGCTACACCTTC.

This clone was seen more than once but under ten times. The same CDR3 is also encoded by other DNA sequences in this sample. The rearrangement joins TRBV7-9 to TRBJ2-5; D ambiguous. Germline V gene lookup returns CDR1 SEHNR and CDR2 FQNEAQ (reference sequence). Trimming cost V 3 bases and J 5 bases, with 4 bases left between them. This CDR3 has 11 residues. The CDR3 nucleotides are TGTGCCAGCAGCTTTCAGGAGACCCAGTACTTC. Translating gives CASSFQETQYF.

V usage is TRBV2 and J usage is TRBJ2-3; D possibly corresponds to TRBD2 (5 bases). V lost 8 bases and J lost 0, with 12 bases in between. Germline CDR1 is SNHLY and CDR2 is FYNNEI. This CDR3 has 14 residues. CDR3 protein: CASFTRESTDTQYF. The CDR3 coding sequence is TGTGCCAGCTTCACTAGAGAAAGCACAGATACGCAGTATTTT.

The chain has TRBV18 and TRBJ2-7; no definite D call. In germline, CDR1 is KGHSH, CDR2 LQKENI. The CDR3 sequence is 15 residues long. Trimming took off 0 bases at V and 1 base at J, with 10 bases between the two ends. CDR3 sequence: CASSPPSQASYEQYF. The CDR3 coding sequence is TGTGCCAGCTCACCACCGTCGCAAGCTTCCTACGAGCAGTACTTC.

The chain is built from TRBV19 and TRBJ2-7; possible D gene TRBD2, 6 bases. This CDR3 comprises 13 residues. Trimming removed 2 bases from V and 6 bases from J, with 11 bases in between. CDR1 and CDR2 (germline): LNHDA, SQIVND (reference sequence). The CDR3 loop is CASSIRGRGEQYF. The CDR3 nucleotides are TGTGCCAGTAGTATACGGGGGAGAGGCGAGCAGTACTTC.

This clone was seen more than once but under ten times. V is TRBV5-6 and J is TRBJ1-1; D might be TRBD1 (6 bases). The CDR3 loop spans 15 amino acids. The germline V gene encodes CDR1 SGHDT and CDR2 YYEEEE. V lost 0 bases to trimming and J lost 2 bases, with 11 bases between them. The CDR3, as DNA: TGTGCCAGCAGCTTGGTGTCGGGGGGCAACACTGAAGCTTTCTTT. Protein sequence: CASSLVSGGNTEAFF.

A few counts support this clone. The rearrangement uses TRBV30 and TRBJ2-5, with 9 bases fitting TRBD2. V was clipped by 5 bases and J by 2 bases; unmatched bases: 9. The CDR3 runs 15 residues. Germline CDR1 GTSNPN, CDR2 SVGIG (reference sequence). The CDR3 DNA is TGTGCCTGGGCGCTAGCGGGAATACGTCAAGAGACCCAGTACTTC. As protein: CAWALAGIRQETQYF.

This clone was seen only a few times. This chain uses TRBV29-1 with TRBJ2-7; 8 bases match TRBD2. The ends lost 2 bases at V and 6 bases at J; junction bases unmatched: 9. This CDR3 is 14 amino acids long. CDR1 is SQVTM, CDR2 ANQGSEA, per germline. Here the CDR3 DNA reads TGCAGCGTTGAAAAAAGTAGCGGGATTACCGAGCAGTACTTC. This translates into CSVEKSSGITEQYF.

V gene TRBV9 combines with J gene TRBJ2-5, with 8 bases matching TRBD1. V dropped 0 bases and J dropped 5; count of bases not matched to a gene: 6. Germline loops: CDR1 SGDLS, CDR2 YYNGEE. The CDR3 contains 15 residues. The CDR3 DNA sequence: TGTGCCAGCAGCGTAGGGGGACAGGACGAGGAGACCCAGTACTTC. This sequence encodes CASSVGGQDEETQYF.

This clone was observed a handful of times. The rearrangement joins TRBV30 to TRBJ1-5; no definite D call. V was shortened by 0 bases and J by 9 bases, with 15 bases between the two germline ends. From germline, CDR1 is GTSNPN and CDR2 SVGIG (reference sequence). The CDR3 spans 14 residues. The CDR3 region has the DNA TGTGCCTGGAGTGTACGTCAGGTCATGGGGCCCCAGCATTTT. Translated: CAWSVRQVMGPQHF.

The chain uses TRBV4-1 and TRBJ1-2; TRBD1 is a possible D gene (5 bases). CDR1 and CDR2 (germline): MGHRA, YSYEKL. Trimming left V 1 base short and J 1 base short, with 13 bases between. The CDR3 extends over 16 amino acids. CDR3 loop: CASSQGQQAINYGYTF. The CDR3 DNA reads as TGCGCCAGCAGCCAAGGTCAACAGGCTATTAACTATGGCTACACCTTC.

This chain connects TRBV28 to TRBJ2-1, with D possibly being TRBD2 (5 bases). Germline values: CDR1 MDHEN, CDR2 SYDVKM. The CDR3 sequence is 12 residues long. Trimming took 11 bases from V and 4 from J, leaving 12 bases between them. The CDR3, as DNA: TGTGCCGAGGGTGGGAATTACAATGAGCAGTTCTTC. Translated: CAEGGNYNEQFF.

This chain links TRBV7-9 with TRBJ2-3; 14 bases are shared with TRBD2. The trim removed 6 bases at V and 4 bases at J, leaving 3 bases unmatched. Germline CDR1 and CDR2: SEHNR and FQNEAQ (reference sequence). The CDR3 length is 15 residues. CDR3 sequence (DNA): TGTGCCAGCAGGGGGACTAGCGGGAGATCAGATACGCAGTATTTT. Its protein is CASRGTSGRSDTQYF. Full variable domain (rest looked up from reference TRBV7-9 and TRBJ2-3): DTGVSQNPRHKITKRGQNVTFRCDPISEHNRLYWYRQTLGQGPEFLTYFQNEAQLEKSRLLSDRFSAERPKGSFSTLEIQRTEQGDSAMYLCASRGTSGRSDTQYFGPGTRLTVL.

In this sample, this clone turned up a few times. This chain links TRBV2 with TRBJ1-1, with no clear D. Germline V gene lookup returns CDR1 SNHLY and CDR2 FYNNEI. The CDR3 loop spans 13 amino acids. V shed 4 bases and J shed 6 bases, with 12 bases lying between them. The CDR3 nucleotides read TGTGCCAGCAGTGGTTGGGCAGACGCTGAAGCTTTCTTT. This gives the protein CASSGWADAEAFF.

The V and J genes are TRBV11-1 and TRBJ2-7; 8 bases align to TRBD2. This CDR3 contains 15 residues. The V gene end was trimmed by 2 bases and the J gene end by 3 bases; junction bases not matched to a gene: 6. Germline loops: CDR1 SGHAT, CDR2 FQDESV (reference sequence). The CDR3 protein is CASSLSGSRGYEQYF. CDR3 nucleotide sequence: TGTGCCAGCAGCTTAAGCGGGAGCAGGGGCTACGAGCAGTACTTC. The full variable domain, with the rest looked up from reference TRBV11-1 and TRBJ2-7, is EAEVAQSPRYKITEKSQAVAFWCDPISGHATLYWYRQILGQGPELLVQFQDESVVDDSQLPKDRFSAERLKGVDSTLKIQPAELGDSAMYLCASSLSGSRGYEQYFGPGTRLTVT.

The chain combines TRBV18 with TRBJ2-1; 7 nucleotides align to TRBD2. Germline lookup yields CDR1 KGHSH and CDR2 LQKENI. J gave up 6 bases and V 5 bases, and 7 bases lay outside the gene matches. The CDR3 has 14 amino acids. DNA for the CDR3: TGTGCCAGCTCATCGCGGACTAGTTCCAATGAGCAGTTCTTC. Protein: CASSSRTSSNEQFF.

The chain recombines TRBV7-2 with TRBJ2-2; a weak D match, TRBD1 (8 bases). CDR1 is SGHTA and CDR2 is FQGNSA in the germline V gene. The CDR3 loop spans 19 amino acids. V was shortened by 5 bases and J by 1 base, with 23 bases between the two germline ends. CDR3 in DNA: TGTGCCAGCAGCCCATGGCGGGGGACAGGCGGAAAGAACACCGGGGAGCTGTTTTTT. Protein: CASSPWRGTGGKNTGELFF.

The chain carries TRBV7-6 and TRBJ2-1, with 8 bases lining up with TRBD2. Germline values: CDR1 SGHVS, CDR2 FNYEAQ. There are 17 residues in the CDR3. V was clipped by 1 base and J by 7 bases; unmatched bases: 12. The CDR3 protein is CASSLVPGGASGNEQFF. CDR3 DNA: TGTGCCAGCAGCTTAGTACCCGGGGGGGCGTCAGGAAATGAGCAGTTCTTC.

This sequence joins TRBV5-4 and TRBJ2-5; 13 bases fit TRBD2. J lost 2 bases, V lost 0 bases, and 1 base had no gene match. The CDR3 sequence is 16 residues long. CDR1 and CDR2 from the germline V gene are SGHNT and YYREEE (reference sequence). The CDR3 protein is CASSLEGLAGQETQYF. The CDR3 DNA sequence: TGTGCCAGCAGCTTGGAGGGACTAGCGGGACAAGAGACCCAGTACTTC. The whole variable domain, filled in from reference TRBV5-4 and TRBJ2-5, reads ETGVTQSPTHLIKTRGQQVTLRCSSQSGHNTVSWYQQALGQGPQFIFQYYREEENGRGNFPPRFSGLQFPNYSSELNVNALELDDSALYLCASSLEGLAGQETQYFGPGTRLLVL.